The clone carrying this TCR beta chain turned up a few times. Criteria for exclusion of patients were uncontrolled infection, other autoimmune disease, pregnancy or lactation. Fresh peripheral blood, about 9.9 ml, yielded the PBMCs. The entry originates in a study of T cells in Graves' hyperthyroidism and ophthalmopathy. Whole-study context: Once the initial diagnosis was made, peripheral blood was obtained before any treatment.

The V end lost 1 base, the J end lost 3 bases, and 16 bases lay between the germline ends. CDR1 and CDR2 (germline): MGHRA, YSYEKL. CDR3 length equals 16 residues. Researchers took RNA transcripts and amplified the TCR beta CDR3 regions from them. The study used the HTBI primer set for a first-round RT-PCR of the TCR CDR3. A single record per CDR3 protein comes from TCRdb applying MiXCR to the multiplex PCR reads. Here the sample spans about 700,000 distinct CDR3 sequences, 12% to 15% being singletons. The sequenced sample was blood. The clonotype comes from a woman aged 18-30 years with Graves' hyperthyroidism. The chain carries TRBV4-1 and TRBJ2-7; a possible D gene is TRBD1 (5 bases). The CDR3 DNA reads as TGCGCCAGCAGCCAAGTTTCTAAGACAGTTTTCTACGAGCAGTACTTC. Translating it yields CASSQVSKTVFYEQYF.